The entry below gives a single TCR beta chain sequence along with its context. The antigen it recognizes is unknown. It has no much larger one-base neighbor in the sample; base qualities were not kept. Participants in the prospective study were aged roughly 18 to 100 years, lived in 24 United States geographic areas, and enrolled through a virtual design. Cohort assignment in the prospective study relied on participant-reported clinical history from a screening survey and a study questionnaire. ImmuneRACE Cohort 3 recovered participants were defined by two consecutive negative NP/OP PCR tests, healthcare professional clearance, or symptom resolution. In the prospective study, mobile phlebotomists collected whole blood, serum and a nasopharyngeal or oropharyngeal swab from each participant. Participants in the prospective study had the option to provide additional blood draws and questionnaires over a 2-month period. Before DNA extraction, blood samples from the prospective study were shipped at room temperature or frozen.

The cysteine opens and the phenylalanine closes a CDR3 of 15 amino acids. Just CDR3 DNA is preserved here, 45 bases in frame from base 1. The V end loses 2 bases and the J end loses 8 bases, and a stretch of 16 bases separates them. Via the germline V gene, CDR1 is MNHEY and CDR2 SVGEGT. The immunoSEQ Assay, a bias-controlled multiplex PCR, was used to amplify TCRbeta CDR3 regions from genomic DNA. As for the original processing: Within the assay, amplification of reference gene primers was used to estimate how many nucleated cells each sample contained. To quantify the absolute abundance of each unique TCRbeta CDR3 rearrangement, sequence reads were collapsed and filtered. For each sample, productive Simpson clonality was calculated as the square root of Simpson's diversity index over productive rearrangements. Drawn from immuneACCESS, this table holds only the in-frame rearrangements with V and J called that TCRdb kept. Clones are partly lost; checked studies trace under half to an unresolved V gene and leave the rest unexplained. The V and J calls and the clone size are those of that table, but D and trimming were determined from the DNA. The sample records 170,000 or so clones, about 88% of which are singletons. The top ten clonotypes cover approximately 9% of the sample.

The record originates from a study of blood T cell repertoires in COVID-19 (dated by TCRdb to about 2020). Regarding the complete study: Collaborator samples came from the United States, Italy and Spain and covered acute and convalescent phases of COVID-19. The material from the prospective study consisted of cDNA or gDNA derived from T cells, B-cell-depleted T cells, or PBMCs. The dataset comprised deeply sampled blood TCRbeta repertoires from subjects exposed to, actively infected with, or recovered from COVID-19. A freely available public database, intended as a resource for researchers studying the immune response to SARS-CoV-2, is where the repertoires were released. Samples came from the ongoing ImmuneRACE study (first 160 participants) plus 1,254 subjects from 6 global collaborators. The sample metadata nearly always contained a de-identified subject ID, COVID-19 status, age in years and sex. HLA class I and class II types, where available, came from metadata supplied by the sample provider rather than from assay-based typing.

General study outcomes and caveats: Clinical and demographic metadata were provided uncurated, with the amount varying by source and participant.

The chain employs TRBV6-2 or TRBV6-3 and TRBJ2-1; TRBD1 is a weak D gene call, 5 bases matching. The sample was PBMCs or T cells enriched from blood (not recorded which). This TCR came from a woman aged 18 to 35 who had recovered from COVID-19. At the DNA level, the sequence is TGTGCCAGCAGTTACATTAGCAGGGTATTCGATGAGCAGTTCTTC. Protein translation: CASSYISRVFDEQFF.